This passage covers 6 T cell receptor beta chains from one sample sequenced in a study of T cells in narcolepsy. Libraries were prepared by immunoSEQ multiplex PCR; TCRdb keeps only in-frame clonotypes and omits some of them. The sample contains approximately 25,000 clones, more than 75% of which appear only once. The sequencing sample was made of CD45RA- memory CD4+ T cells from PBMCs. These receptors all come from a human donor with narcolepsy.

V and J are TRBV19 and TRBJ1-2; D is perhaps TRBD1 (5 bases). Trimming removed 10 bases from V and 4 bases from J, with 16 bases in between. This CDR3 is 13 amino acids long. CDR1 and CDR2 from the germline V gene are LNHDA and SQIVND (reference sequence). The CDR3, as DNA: TGTGCCACCACGGCGGCAGGGTTCTATGGCTACACCTTC. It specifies CATTAAGFYGYTF.

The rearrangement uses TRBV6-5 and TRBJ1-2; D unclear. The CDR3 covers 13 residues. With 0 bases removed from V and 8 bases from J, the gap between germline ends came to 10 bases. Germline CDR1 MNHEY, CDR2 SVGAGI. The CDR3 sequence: CASSYSEDSGYTF. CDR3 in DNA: TGTGCCAGCAGTTACTCGGAGGATTCGGGCTACACCTTC.

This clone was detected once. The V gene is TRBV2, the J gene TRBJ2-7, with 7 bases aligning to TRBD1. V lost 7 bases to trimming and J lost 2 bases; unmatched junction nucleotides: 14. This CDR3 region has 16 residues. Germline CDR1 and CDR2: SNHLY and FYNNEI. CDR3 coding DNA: TGTGCCAGCACAACCAGGACAGGACCGAGCGCCTACGAGCAGTACGTC. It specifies CASTTRTGPSAYEQYV.

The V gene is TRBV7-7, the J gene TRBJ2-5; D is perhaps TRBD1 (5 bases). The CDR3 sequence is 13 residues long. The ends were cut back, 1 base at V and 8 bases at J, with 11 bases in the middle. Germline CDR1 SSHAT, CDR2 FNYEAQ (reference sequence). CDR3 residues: CASSLVGQGTQYF. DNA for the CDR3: TGTGCCAGCAGCTTAGTAGGGCAGGGAACCCAGTACTTC.

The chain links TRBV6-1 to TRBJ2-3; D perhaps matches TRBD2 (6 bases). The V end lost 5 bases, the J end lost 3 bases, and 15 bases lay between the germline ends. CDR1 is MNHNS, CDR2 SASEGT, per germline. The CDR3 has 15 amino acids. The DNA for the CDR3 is TGTGCCAGCAGTCGACAAACTGGGGGGACAGATACGCAGTATTTT. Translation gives CASSRQTGGTDTQYF.

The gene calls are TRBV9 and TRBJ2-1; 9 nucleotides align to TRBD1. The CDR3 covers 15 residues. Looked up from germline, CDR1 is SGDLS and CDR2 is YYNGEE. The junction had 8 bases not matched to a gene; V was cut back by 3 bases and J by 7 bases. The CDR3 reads CASSAGTGPQNEQFF. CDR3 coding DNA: TGTGCCAGCAGCGCCGGGACAGGGCCCCAAAATGAGCAGTTCTTC.